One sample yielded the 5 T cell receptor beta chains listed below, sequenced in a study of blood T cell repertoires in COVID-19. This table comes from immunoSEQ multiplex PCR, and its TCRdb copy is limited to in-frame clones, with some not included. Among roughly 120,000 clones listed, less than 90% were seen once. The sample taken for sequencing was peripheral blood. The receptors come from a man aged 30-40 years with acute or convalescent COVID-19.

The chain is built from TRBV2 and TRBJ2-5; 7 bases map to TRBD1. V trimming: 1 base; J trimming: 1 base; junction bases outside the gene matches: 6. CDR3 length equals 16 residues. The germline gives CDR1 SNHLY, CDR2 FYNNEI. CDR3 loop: CASSEGGQPVQETQYF. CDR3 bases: TGTGCCAGCAGTGAAGGGGGACAGCCAGTCCAAGAGACCCAGTACTTC.

CDR3 sequence: CASAGQNGETQYF. The CDR3 region has the DNA TGTGCCAGCGCGGGACAGAACGGGGAGACCCAGTACTTC. The V call is TRBV12-3 or TRBV12-4, the J call TRBJ2-5, with D perhaps TRBD1 (7 bases). V gave up 8 bases and J gave up 5 bases, with 15 bases separating them. The CDR3 loop spans 13 amino acids.

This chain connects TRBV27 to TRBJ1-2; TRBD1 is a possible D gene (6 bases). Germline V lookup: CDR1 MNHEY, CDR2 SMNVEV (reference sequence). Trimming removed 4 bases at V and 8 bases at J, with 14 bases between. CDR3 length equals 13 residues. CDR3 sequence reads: CASSSSPGEGYTF. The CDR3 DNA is TGTGCCAGCAGTTCCTCCCCAGGGGAGGGCTACACCTTC.

The CDR3 bases are TGTGCCAGCAGTTTATCGTATAGGGGCACTGAAGCTTTCTTT. Protein sequence: CASSLSYRGTEAFF. This chain links TRBV27 with TRBJ1-1, with D tentatively TRBD1 (5 bases). The CDR3 is 14 amino acids. V lost 0 bases and J lost 4, with 9 bases in between. CDR1 is MNHEY, CDR2 SMNVEV, per germline (reference sequence).

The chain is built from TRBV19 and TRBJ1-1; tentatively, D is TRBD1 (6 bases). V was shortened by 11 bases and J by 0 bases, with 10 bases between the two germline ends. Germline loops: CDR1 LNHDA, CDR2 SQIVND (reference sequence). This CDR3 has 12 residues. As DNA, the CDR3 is TGTGCCGTAACAGGGATGAACACTGAAGCTTTCTTT. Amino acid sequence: CAVTGMNTEAFF.